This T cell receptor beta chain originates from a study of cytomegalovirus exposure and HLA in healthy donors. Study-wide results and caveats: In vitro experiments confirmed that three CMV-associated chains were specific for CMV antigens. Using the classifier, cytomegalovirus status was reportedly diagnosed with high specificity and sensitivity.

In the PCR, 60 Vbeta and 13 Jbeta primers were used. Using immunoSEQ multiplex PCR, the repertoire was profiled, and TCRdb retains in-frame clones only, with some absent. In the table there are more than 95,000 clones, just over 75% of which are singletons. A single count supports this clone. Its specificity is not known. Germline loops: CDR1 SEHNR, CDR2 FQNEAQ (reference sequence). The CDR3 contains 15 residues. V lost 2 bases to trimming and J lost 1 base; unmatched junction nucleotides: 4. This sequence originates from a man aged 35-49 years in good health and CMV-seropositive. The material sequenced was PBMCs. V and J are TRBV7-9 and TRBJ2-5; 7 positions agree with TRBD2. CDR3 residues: CASSLMSGAQETQYF. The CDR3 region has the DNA TGTGCCAGCAGCTTAATGAGCGGGGCCCAAGAGACCCAGTACTTC.